A selection of T cell receptor beta chains follows, all from one sample in a study of blood T cells in healthy people across ages. TCRdb passed the 5' RACE reads through MiXCR, listing each CDR3 protein once. The sample contains around 320,000 distinct CDR3 sequences, about 25% of which appear only once. Input material: blood. These receptor sequences come from a woman in her 70s in good health. CDR3s include the opening cysteine and the closing phenylalanine or tryptophan. D genes are given only for firm matches. Size tells how often a clone was seen (once, few, many) or the class of an expanded clone, and some rows leave it out.

j_call | d_call | clone_size | v_call | cdr3_aa | cdr3_nt
TRBJ2-7 | - | - | TRBV24-1 | CATSDSGTRTAYEQYF | TGTGCCACCAGTGATTCCGGGACAAGGACCGCCTACGAGCAGTACTTC
TRBJ1-1 | - | - | TRBV5-4 | CASSLSAGGGVVTEAFF | TGTGCCAGCAGCTTGAGCGCCGGGGGCGGTGTGGTCACTGAAGCTTTCTTT
TRBJ2-1 | - | many | TRBV14 | CASSNRVFEQFF | TGTGCCAGCAGCAACAGGGTCTTTGAGCAGTTCTTC
TRBJ2-3 | - | - | TRBV20-1 | CSARAPPGTQYF | TGCAGTGCTAGAGCGCCACCAGGTACGCAGTATTTT
TRBJ2-7 | - | - | TRBV12-3/TRBV12-4 | CASSRPNYEQYF | TGTGCCAGCAGTCGACCCAACTACGAGCAGTACTTC
TRBJ2-7 | - | many | TRBV29-1 | CSVEKQGKGEQYF | TGCAGCGTTGAGAAACAGGGTAAGGGCGAGCAGTACTTC
TRBJ2-3 | - | few | TRBV20-1 | CSAQSLPADNLRTSTDTQYF | TGCAGTGCTCAGAGCCTACCCGCGGACAACCTACGGACCAGCACAGATACGCAGTATTTT
TRBJ2-5 | TRBD2 | many | TRBV4-2 | CASSTTFPSGTFPQETQYF | TGTGCCAGCAGCACAACGTTCCCTAGCGGGACCTTCCCCCAAGAGACCCAGTACTTC
TRBJ1-1 | - | - | TRBV21-1 | CASSKMNTEAFF | TGTGCCAGCAGCAAAATGAACACTGAAGCTTTCTTT
TRBJ1-1 | - | - | TRBV6-1 | CASSEFSPTGDTEAFF | TGTGCCAGCAGTGAATTTTCGCCTACGGGGGACACTGAAGCTTTCTTT
TRBJ2-1 | - | - | TRBV18 | CASSPPRSGENNEQFF | TGTGCCAGCTCACCACCTAGGTCAGGGGAGAACAATGAGCAGTTCTTC
TRBJ1-5 | - | - | TRBV19 | CASSIVASVGNQPQHF | TGTGCCAGTAGTATAGTAGCCTCGGTGGGCAATCAGCCCCAGCATTTT
TRBJ1-2 | - | few | TRBV7-2 | CASSSRRQAAGGYTF | TGTGCCAGCAGCTCCCGGCGACAGGCTGCGGGAGGCTACACCTTC
TRBJ2-7 | TRBD1 | - | TRBV20-1 | CSAHGQGAREQYF | TGCAGTGCTCATGGACAGGGGGCGCGCGAGCAGTACTTC
TRBJ1-4 | - | few | TRBV29-1 | CSVIQVNEKLFF | TGCAGCGTTATCCAGGTCAATGAAAAACTGTTTTTT
TRBJ1-1 | - | - | TRBV7-3 | CASSNDGNTEAFF | TGTGCCAGCAGCAACGACGGGAACACTGAAGCTTTCTTT
TRBJ1-2 | - | - | TRBV28 | CASSRAADSNYGYTF | TGTGCCAGCAGTCGTGCTGCGGATTCTAACTATGGCTACACCTTC
TRBJ2-7 | TRBD2 | few | TRBV6-2/TRBV6-3 | CASSRGVYSGSSYEQYF | TGTGCCAGCAGTCGCGGGGTATATAGCGGGAGCTCCTACGAGCAGTACTTC
TRBJ2-2 | TRBD2 | - | TRBV7-2 | CASRPGTSGTRGELFF | TGTGCCAGCAGGCCTGGGACTAGCGGTACGCGCGGGGAGCTGTTTTTT
TRBJ2-2 | - | few | TRBV6-5 | CASSHLKRATGELFF | TGTGCCAGCAGCCATCTAAAAAGGGCCACCGGGGAGCTGTTTTTT
TRBJ2-2 | - | - | TRBV28 | CASSRSPYRGNTGELFF | TGTGCCAGCAGTCGCAGCCCGTATCGGGGGAACACCGGGGAGCTGTTTTTT
TRBJ2-1 | - | - | TRBV5-1 | CASSLERPNEQFF | TGCGCCAGCAGCTTAGAGAGACCCAATGAGCAGTTCTTC
TRBJ2-7 | - | few | TRBV6-2/TRBV6-3 | CASSRGGTQYEQYF | TGTGCCAGCAGCCGCGGCGGCACCCAGTACGAGCAGTACTTC
TRBJ2-1 | TRBD2 | - | TRBV29-1 | CSVRTSGRGRVWDEQFF | TGCAGCGTGCGGACTAGCGGGAGAGGTAGGGTTTGGGATGAGCAGTTCTTC
TRBJ2-4 | - | few | TRBV7-2 | CASSLSRGGIQYF | TGTGCCAGCAGCTTATCCAGGGGAGGCATTCAGTACTTC
TRBJ2-5 | - | many | TRBV20-1 | CSAKSWQETQYF | TGCAGTGCCAAAAGTTGGCAAGAGACCCAGTACTTC
TRBJ2-5 | - | - | TRBV29-1 | CSSGASRETQYF | TGCAGCTCCGGCGCCTCTCGGGAGACCCAGTACTTC
TRBJ2-1 | - | once | TRBV6-2/TRBV6-3 | CASYAYNEQFF | TGTGCCAGCTACGCCTACAATGAGCAGTTCTTC